Below are 10 T cell receptor beta chains sequenced from a single sample in a study of T cell responses to AZD1222 COVID-19 vaccine. Profiled with immunoSEQ multiplex PCR; TCRdb holds only in-frame clones, not every one. The sample includes around 140,000 clones, approximately 90% of them seen just once. Source: peripheral blood, taken 28 days after the second AZD1222 dose. The receptors stem from an adult who received the AZD1222 COVID-19 vaccine.

This chain uses TRBV12-3 or TRBV12-4 with TRBJ1-1; D not resolved. The V end was cut by 3 bases, the J end by 6 bases, with 8 bases between. The CDR3 length is 12 residues. CDR3 region: CASSFSGSEAFF. DNA for the CDR3: TGTGCCAGCAGTTTTTCCGGGTCTGAAGCTTTCTTT.

The chain employs TRBV21-1 and TRBJ1-1; the table's D gene call, TRBD1, was not cross checked with the DNA. TRBV21-1 is recorded as a pseudogene. There are 13 residues in the CDR3. The CDR3 region has the DNA TGTGCCAGCACCCTGGACAGGGACACTGAAGCTTTCTTT. Translation gives CASTLDRDTEAFF.

This rearrangement joins TRBV6-6 to TRBJ2-7; D is unclear. This CDR3 region has 14 residues. Trimming removed 0 bases from V and 0 bases from J, with 6 bases in between. Germline CDR1 is MNHNY and CDR2 is SVGAGI (reference sequence). The CDR3 protein is CASSYSPTSYEQYV. In DNA form, the CDR3 reads TGTGCCAGCAGTTACTCCCCCACCTCCTACGAGCAGTACGTC.

V usage is TRBV5-1 and J usage is TRBJ1-1; a weak D match, TRBD1 (5 bases). Germline V lookup: CDR1 SGHRS, CDR2 YFSETQ. Trimming took off 4 bases at V and 0 bases at J, with 7 bases between the two ends. The CDR3 is 13 residues long. CDR3: CASSHRLNTEAFF. CDR3 DNA sequence: TGCGCCAGCAGCCACAGGTTGAACACTGAAGCTTTCTTT.

About this clone itself: This same CDR3 is encoded by further DNA sequences in the sample. This rearrangement joins TRBV27 to TRBJ1-6; 11 nucleotides line up with TRBD1. From germline, CDR1 is MNHEY and CDR2 SMNVEV (reference sequence). The CDR3 spans 16 residues. V shed 5 bases and J 5 bases; nucleotides not matched to a gene: 5. CDR3 coding DNA: TGTGCCAGCAGTCCACGGGACAGGGGGAATAATTCACCCCTCCACTTT. Protein sequence: CASSPRDRGNNSPLHF.

The J gene is TRBJ2-1, the V gene TRBV5-4; TRBD2 matches at 10 bases. Germline lookup yields CDR1 SGHNT and CDR2 YYREEE (reference sequence). The V gene end was trimmed by 4 bases and the J gene end by 6 bases; junction bases not matched to a gene: 7. CDR3 length: 15 residues. CDR3 nucleotides: TGTGCCAGCAGCCCGGGGACTAGCGCGGGCAATGAGCAGTTCTTC. It translates to CASSPGTSAGNEQFF.

The CDR3 DNA is TGCGCCAGCAGCCAAGGGATCCAGTCCGGACGCCGGGGCACTGAAGCTTTCTTT. Translated: CASSQGIQSGRRGTEAFF. V and J are TRBV4-1 and TRBJ1-1, with D uncertain. This CDR3 contains 18 residues. The V end lost 1 base, the J end lost 4 bases, and 22 bases lay between the germline ends. Germline CDR1 MGHRA, CDR2 YSYEKL.

V usage is TRBV10-3 and J usage is TRBJ1-2, with unresolved D. Trimming shortened V by 0 bases and J by 3 bases, and 8 bases separated the two germline ends. This CDR3 is 14 amino acids long. CDR1 is ENHRY and CDR2 is SYGVKD in the germline V gene. CDR3: CAISESFLDYGYTF. In DNA, the CDR3 is TGTGCCATCAGTGAGTCTTTCCTGGACTATGGCTACACCTTC.

The CDR3: CASSGVTNEKLFF. The CDR3 DNA reads TGTGCCAGCAGTGGGGTGACTAATGAAAAACTGTTTTTT. The chain has TRBV28 and TRBJ1-4; no reliable D call. Trimming took 5 bases from V and 2 from J, leaving 6 bases between them. From germline, CDR1 is MDHEN and CDR2 SYDVKM. The CDR3 is made up of 13 amino acids. The full variable domain, rest sourced from reference TRBV28 and TRBJ1-4, is DVKVTQSSRYLVKRTGEKVFLECVQDMDHENMFWYRQDPGLGLRLIYFSYDVKMKEKGDIPEGYSVSREKKERFSLILESASTNQTSMYLCASSGVTNEKLFFGSGTQLSVL.

This clone was observed once. The chain joins TRBV6-2 or TRBV6-3 to TRBJ1-5; D gene ambiguous. Trimming took off 2 bases at V and 4 bases at J, with 6 bases between the two ends. Germline values: CDR1 MNHEY, CDR2 SVGEGT. This CDR3 has 13 amino acids. CDR3 coding DNA: TGTGCCAGCAGTTACCGAGAAAATCAGCCCCAGCATTTT. It codes for CASSYRENQPQHF.